A selection of T cell receptor beta chains follows, all from one sample in a study of T cell changes during pregnancy in multiple sclerosis. Data came from immunoSEQ multiplex PCR; TCRdb stores just in-frame clones and leaves some out. Of 40,000 to 55,000 clones in the sample, approximately 90% were seen once. The starting material was CD8+ T cells from peripheral blood mononuclear cells, obtained in the second trimester of pregnancy. These receptors came from a female donor with multiple sclerosis, enrolled in a pregnancy study. The CDR3 runs from the conserved cysteine through the conserved F or W. The D gene is left open where the match is weak. Part of the rows lack a size; the others show once, few, many or a class for expanded clones.

D: NA
V: TRBV25-1
J: TRBJ2-1
size: NA
DNA: TGTGCCAGCAGTGAAGGGGCGTCGACTTCCTACAATGAGCAGTTCTTC
CDR3: CASSEGASTSYNEQFF

D: NA
V: TRBV21-1
J: TRBJ2-7
size: NA
DNA: TGTGCCAGCAGCAAAAGGGGGCTCTCCTACGAGCAGTACTTC
CDR3: CASSKRGLSYEQYF

D: TRBD1
V: TRBV9
J: TRBJ2-3
size: NA
DNA: TGTGCCAGCAGCGTAGAAGGGGGCGCCTACACAGATACGCAGTATTTT
CDR3: CASSVEGGAYTDTQYF

D: NA
V: TRBV2
J: TRBJ1-6
size: NA
DNA: TGTGCCAGCCTGGGGCCTTTCCGGACCTCCTATAATTCACCCCTCCACTTT
CDR3: CASLGPFRTSYNSPLHF

D: TRBD2
V: TRBV13
J: TRBJ2-1
size: NA
DNA: TGTGCCAGCAGCCCCGGGACTATAAAAAATTCCTACAATGAGCAGTTCTTC
CDR3: CASSPGTIKNSYNEQFF

D: NA
V: TRBV7-9
J: TRBJ1-1
size: NA
DNA: TGTGCCAGCAGCTTAGCTGGGGGCGGGAACACTGAAGCTTTCTTT
CDR3: CASSLAGGGNTEAFF

D: NA
V: TRBV27
J: TRBJ2-1
size: NA
DNA: TGTGCCAGTTCCGCGGGCGCCTACAATGAGCAGTTCTTC
CDR3: CASSAGAYNEQFF

D: NA
V: TRBV10-1
J: TRBJ1-1
size: NA
DNA: TGCGCCAGCACCCGGAGCCATGAAGCTTTCTTT
CDR3: CASTRSHEAFF

D: TRBD2
V: TRBV4-3
J: TRBJ2-1
size: NA
DNA: TGCGCCAGCAGCCCTGCGGGGGACAATGAGCAGTTCTTC
CDR3: CASSPAGDNEQFF

D: NA
V: TRBV7-2
J: TRBJ2-1
size: NA
DNA: TGTGCCAGCAGCTTTACTAGCTCCTACAATGAGCAGTTCTTC
CDR3: CASSFTSSYNEQFF

D: NA
V: TRBV2
J: TRBJ1-6
size: NA
DNA: TGTGCCAGCAGCCCACAGGGATGGAATAATTCACCCCTCCACTTT
CDR3: CASSPQGWNNSPLHF

D: NA
V: TRBV10-2
J: TRBJ2-7
size: NA
DNA: TGCGCCAGCAGCCCGGACAGTGACTCCTACGAGCAGTACTTC
CDR3: CASSPDSDSYEQYF

D: NA
V: TRBV27
J: TRBJ1-1
size: NA
DNA: TGTGCCATATTGGACGGGGGAACTGAAGCTTTCTTT
CDR3: CAILDGGTEAFF

D: NA
V: TRBV5-6
J: TRBJ1-5
size: NA
DNA: TGTGCCAGCAGTCTAGGGACAAATCAGCCCCAGCATTTT
CDR3: CASSLGTNQPQHF

D: NA
V: TRBV5-5
J: TRBJ2-5
size: NA
DNA: TGTGCCAGCAATTCGCTCGCCGAGGGGACCCAGTACTTC
CDR3: CASNSLAEGTQYF

D: NA
V: TRBV29-1
J: TRBJ1-1
size: NA
DNA: TGCAGCGTTGTTGGACTGTTGAACACTGAAGCTTTCTTT
CDR3: CSVVGLLNTEAFF

D: TRBD2
V: TRBV11-3
J: TRBJ2-7
size: NA
DNA: TGTGCCAGCAGCTACGCCGGGACTAGCGGCACCTACGAGCAGTACTTC
CDR3: CASSYAGTSGTYEQYF

D: TRBD1
V: TRBV11-2
J: TRBJ2-3
size: NA
DNA: TGTGCCAGCAGCTTAGATCGGCAGGGGGCATCAGATACGCAGTATTTT
CDR3: CASSLDRQGASDTQYF

D: TRBD1
V: TRBV11-2
J: TRBJ2-7
size: NA
DNA: TGTGCCAGCAGCTTAAAGGGACAGTCCTCGACCTACGAGCAGTACTTC
CDR3: CASSLKGQSSTYEQYF

D: TRBD2
V: TRBV5-6
J: TRBJ2-3
size: NA
DNA: TGTGCCAGCAGCTTGGAAGGACTAGCGGGGGGGCTGAACACAGATACGCAGTATTTT
CDR3: CASSLEGLAGGLNTDTQYF

D: NA
V: TRBV13
J: TRBJ1-6
size: NA
DNA: TGTGCCAGCAGCTCCGGTCTCTCGGGTATGAATTCACCCCTCCACTTT
CDR3: CASSSGLSGMNSPLHF

D: NA
V: TRBV10-3
J: TRBJ1-5
size: once
DNA: TGTGCCATCAGTGAGTCGGGGCTTACAGGACAGCCCCAGCATTTT
CDR3: CAISESGLTGQPQHF

D: NA
V: TRBV7-3
J: TRBJ2-1
size: NA
DNA: TGTGCCAGCAGCCTTGGAGGGCTCCCATACAATGAGCAGTTCTTC
CDR3: CASSLGGLPYNEQFF

D: TRBD1
V: TRBV6-4
J: TRBJ2-3
size: NA
DNA: TGTGCCAGCAGTGACACAGGGGGCCCAGATACGCAGTATTTT
CDR3: CASSDTGGPDTQYF

D: TRBD1
V: TRBV6-1
J: TRBJ1-3
size: NA
DNA: TGTGCCAGCAGCGAGGGACAGGGAATAGACACCATATATTTT
CDR3: CASSEGQGIDTIYF

D: TRBD2
V: TRBV4-2
J: TRBJ2-1
size: NA
DNA: TGTGCCAGCAGCCAAGAGCCCCCCGGACTAGCGGGGGCCTACAATGAGCAGTTCTTC
CDR3: CASSQEPPGLAGAYNEQFF

D: NA
V: TRBV7-2
J: TRBJ1-5
size: NA
DNA: TGTGCCAGCAGCTTTTGGGGGGAGGGTCAGCCCCAGCATTTT
CDR3: CASSFWGEGQPQHF

D: NA
V: TRBV4-3
J: TRBJ1-6
size: NA
DNA: TGCGCCAGCAGCCAAGAAGTCTCAGGGTCAGTTTCACCCCTCCACTTT
CDR3: CASSQEVSGSVSPLHF

D: TRBD1
V: TRBV5-1
J: TRBJ2-7
size: once
DNA: TGCGCCAGCAGCCCAGTCCCGGGACAGTCTGGGGAGCAGTACTTC
CDR3: CASSPVPGQSGEQYF